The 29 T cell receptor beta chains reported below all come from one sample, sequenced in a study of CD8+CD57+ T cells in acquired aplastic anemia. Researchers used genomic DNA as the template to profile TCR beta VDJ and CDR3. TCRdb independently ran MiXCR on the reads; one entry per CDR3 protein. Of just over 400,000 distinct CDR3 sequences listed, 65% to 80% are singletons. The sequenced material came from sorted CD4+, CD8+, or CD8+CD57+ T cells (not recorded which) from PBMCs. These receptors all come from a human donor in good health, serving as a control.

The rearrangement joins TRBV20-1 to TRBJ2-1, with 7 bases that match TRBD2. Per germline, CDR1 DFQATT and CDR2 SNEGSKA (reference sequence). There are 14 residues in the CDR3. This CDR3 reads CRYTGPGGLNEQFF. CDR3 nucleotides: TGCAGATATACAGGCCCGGGGGGTCTCAATGAGCAGTTCTTC.

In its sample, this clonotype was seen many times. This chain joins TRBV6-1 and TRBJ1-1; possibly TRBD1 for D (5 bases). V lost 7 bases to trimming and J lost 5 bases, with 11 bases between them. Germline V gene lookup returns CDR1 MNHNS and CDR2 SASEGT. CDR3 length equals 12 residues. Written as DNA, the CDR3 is TGTGCCAGCATTCCCGGGGGGACTGAAGCTTTCTTT. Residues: CASIPGGTEAFF.

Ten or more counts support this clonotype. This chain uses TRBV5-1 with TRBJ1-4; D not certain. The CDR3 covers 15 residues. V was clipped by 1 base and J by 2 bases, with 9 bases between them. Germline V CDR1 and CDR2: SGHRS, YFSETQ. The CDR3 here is CASSLRVGTNEKLFF. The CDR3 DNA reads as TGCGCCAGCAGCTTGAGAGTTGGGACTAATGAAAAACTGTTTTTT.

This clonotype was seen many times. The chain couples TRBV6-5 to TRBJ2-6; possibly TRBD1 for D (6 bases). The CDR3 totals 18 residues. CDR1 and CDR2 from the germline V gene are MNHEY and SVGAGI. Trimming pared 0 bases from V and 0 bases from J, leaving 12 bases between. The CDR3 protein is CASSYSFLGGSGANVLTF. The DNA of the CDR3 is TGTGCCAGCAGTTACTCATTCTTAGGGGGCTCTGGGGCCAACGTCCTGACTTTC.

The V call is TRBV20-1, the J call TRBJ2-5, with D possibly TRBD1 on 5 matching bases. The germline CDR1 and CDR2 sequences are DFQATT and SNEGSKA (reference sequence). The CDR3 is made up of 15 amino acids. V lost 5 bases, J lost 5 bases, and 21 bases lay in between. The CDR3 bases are TGCAGTGCTTTTTCCGCGCCCGGACAAAAGGAGACCCAGTACTTC. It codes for CSAFSAPGQKETQYF.

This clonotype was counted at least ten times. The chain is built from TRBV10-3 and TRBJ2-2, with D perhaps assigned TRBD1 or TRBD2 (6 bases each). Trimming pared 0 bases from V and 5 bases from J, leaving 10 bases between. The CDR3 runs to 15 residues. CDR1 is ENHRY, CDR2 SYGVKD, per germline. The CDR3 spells CAISESQGRTGELFF. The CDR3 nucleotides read TGTGCCATCAGTGAGTCCCAGGGGAGGACCGGGGAGCTGTTTTTT.

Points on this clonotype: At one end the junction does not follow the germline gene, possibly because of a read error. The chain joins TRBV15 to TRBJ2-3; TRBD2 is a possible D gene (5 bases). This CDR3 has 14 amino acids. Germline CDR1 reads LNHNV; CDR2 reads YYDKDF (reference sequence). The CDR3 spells CASSCGSATDAQYF. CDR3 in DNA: TGTGCCAGCAGCTGTGGTAGCGCCACAGATGCGCAGTACTTT.

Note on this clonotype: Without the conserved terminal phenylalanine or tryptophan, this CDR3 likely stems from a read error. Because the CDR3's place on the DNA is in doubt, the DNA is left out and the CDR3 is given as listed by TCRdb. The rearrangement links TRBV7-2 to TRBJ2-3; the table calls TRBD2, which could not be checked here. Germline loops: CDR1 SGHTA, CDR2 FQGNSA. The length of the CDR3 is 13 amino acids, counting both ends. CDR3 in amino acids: CASSLNRRGGGYL.

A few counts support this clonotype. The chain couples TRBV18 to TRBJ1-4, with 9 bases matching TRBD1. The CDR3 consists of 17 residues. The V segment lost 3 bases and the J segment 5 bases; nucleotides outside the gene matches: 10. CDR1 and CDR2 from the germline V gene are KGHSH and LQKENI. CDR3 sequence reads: CASSPDRGMPTNEKLFF. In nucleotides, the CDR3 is TGTGCCAGCTCACCGGACAGGGGCATGCCGACAAATGAAAAACTGTTTTTT.

The CDR3 sequence: CSARPGAQSPLHF. The CDR3 DNA reads TGCAGTGCTAGACCGGGGGCCCAATCACCCCTCCACTTT. This chain uses TRBV20-1 with TRBJ1-6, with D possibly matching TRBD1 (6 bases). The CDR3 runs 13 residues. V dropped 2 bases and J dropped 10 bases, with 12 bases sitting between them. Germline V gives CDR1 DFQATT, CDR2 SNEGSKA (reference sequence).

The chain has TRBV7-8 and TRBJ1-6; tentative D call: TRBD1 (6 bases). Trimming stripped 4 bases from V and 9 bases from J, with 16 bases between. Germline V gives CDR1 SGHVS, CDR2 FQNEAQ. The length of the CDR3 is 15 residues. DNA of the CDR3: TGTGCCAGCAGCTGGGCGAGACAGGTTATTTCACCCCTCCACTTT. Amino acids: CASSWARQVISPLHF.

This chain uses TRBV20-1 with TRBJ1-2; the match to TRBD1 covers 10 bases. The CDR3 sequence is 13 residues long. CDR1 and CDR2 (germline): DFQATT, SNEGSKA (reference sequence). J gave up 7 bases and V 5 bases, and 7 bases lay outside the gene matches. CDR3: CSAPVGDRGGYTF. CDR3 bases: TGCAGTGCTCCCGTTGGGGACAGGGGTGGCTACACCTTC.

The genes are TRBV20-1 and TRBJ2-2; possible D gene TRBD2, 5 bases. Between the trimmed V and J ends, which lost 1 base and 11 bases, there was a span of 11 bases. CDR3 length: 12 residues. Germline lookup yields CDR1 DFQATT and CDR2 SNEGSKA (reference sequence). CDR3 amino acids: CSARAGNGELFF. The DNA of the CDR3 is TGCAGTGCTAGAGCGGGAAACGGTGAGCTGTTTTTT.

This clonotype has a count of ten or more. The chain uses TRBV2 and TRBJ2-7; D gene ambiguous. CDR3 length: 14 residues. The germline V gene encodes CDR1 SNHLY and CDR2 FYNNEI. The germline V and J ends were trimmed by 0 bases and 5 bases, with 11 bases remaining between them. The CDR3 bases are TGTGCCAGCAGTGAAGCCCTATTCCTAGACGAGCAGTACTTC. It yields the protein CASSEALFLDEQYF.

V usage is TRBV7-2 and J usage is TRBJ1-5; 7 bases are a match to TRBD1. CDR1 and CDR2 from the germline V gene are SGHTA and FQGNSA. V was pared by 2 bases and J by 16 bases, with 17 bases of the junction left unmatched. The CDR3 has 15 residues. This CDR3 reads CASSLKTGRGNTIHF. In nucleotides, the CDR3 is TGTGCCAGCAGCTTAAAGACAGGGAGAGGAAACACCATACATTTT.

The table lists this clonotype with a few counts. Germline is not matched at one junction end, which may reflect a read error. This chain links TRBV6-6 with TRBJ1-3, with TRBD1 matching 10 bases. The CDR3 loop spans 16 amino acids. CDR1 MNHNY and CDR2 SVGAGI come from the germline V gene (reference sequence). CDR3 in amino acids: CATSRGQGISGNTIHF. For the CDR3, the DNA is TGTGCCACCAGCAGGGGACAGGGGATCTCTGGAAACACCATACATTTT.

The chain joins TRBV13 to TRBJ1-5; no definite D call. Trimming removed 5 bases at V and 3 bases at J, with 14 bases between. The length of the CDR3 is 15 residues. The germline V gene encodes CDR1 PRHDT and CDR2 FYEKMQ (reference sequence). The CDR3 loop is CASSTIPGFNQPQHF. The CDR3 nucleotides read TGTGCCAGCAGCACCATCCCGGGGTTCAATCAGCCCCAGCATTTT. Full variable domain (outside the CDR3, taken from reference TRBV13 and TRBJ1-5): AAGVIQSPRHLIKEKRETATLKCYPIPRHDTVYWYQQGPGQDPQFLISFYEKMQSDKGSIPDRFSAQQFSDYHSELNMSSLELGDSALYFCASSTIPGFNQPQHFGDGTRLSIL.

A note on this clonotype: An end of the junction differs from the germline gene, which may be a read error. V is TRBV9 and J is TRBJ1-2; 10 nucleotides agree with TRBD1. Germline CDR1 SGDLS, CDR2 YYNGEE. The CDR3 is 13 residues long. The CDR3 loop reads CASSAGTGEDEQF. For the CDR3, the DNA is TGTGCCAGCAGCGCAGGGACAGGGGAAGATGAGCAGTTC.

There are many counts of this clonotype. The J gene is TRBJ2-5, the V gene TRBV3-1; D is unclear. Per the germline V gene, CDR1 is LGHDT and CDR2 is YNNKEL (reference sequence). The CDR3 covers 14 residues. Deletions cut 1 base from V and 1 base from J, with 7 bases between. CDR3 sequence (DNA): TGTGCCAGCAGCCAAGTTACACGCCAAGAGACCCAGTACTTC. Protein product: CASSQVTRQETQYF.

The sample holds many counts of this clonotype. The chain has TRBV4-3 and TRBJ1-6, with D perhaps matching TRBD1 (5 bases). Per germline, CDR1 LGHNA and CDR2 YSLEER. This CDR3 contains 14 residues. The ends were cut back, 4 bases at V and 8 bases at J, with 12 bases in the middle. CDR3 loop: CASSPGTWDSPLHF. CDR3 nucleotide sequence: TGCGCCAGCAGCCCAGGGACCTGGGATTCACCCCTCCACTTT.

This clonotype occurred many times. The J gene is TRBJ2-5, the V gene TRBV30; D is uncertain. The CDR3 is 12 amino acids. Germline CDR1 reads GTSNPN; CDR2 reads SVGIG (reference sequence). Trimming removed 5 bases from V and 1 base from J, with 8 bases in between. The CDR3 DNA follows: TGTGCCTGGGACCCGTCCCAAGAGACCCAGTACTTC. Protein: CAWDPSQETQYF.

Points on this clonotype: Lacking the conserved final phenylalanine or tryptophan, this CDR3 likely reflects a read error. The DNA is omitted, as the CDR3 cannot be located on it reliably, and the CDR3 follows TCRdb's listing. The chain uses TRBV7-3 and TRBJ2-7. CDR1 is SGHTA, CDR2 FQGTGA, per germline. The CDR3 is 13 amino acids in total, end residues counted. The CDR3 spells CASSFSLDGYTFG.

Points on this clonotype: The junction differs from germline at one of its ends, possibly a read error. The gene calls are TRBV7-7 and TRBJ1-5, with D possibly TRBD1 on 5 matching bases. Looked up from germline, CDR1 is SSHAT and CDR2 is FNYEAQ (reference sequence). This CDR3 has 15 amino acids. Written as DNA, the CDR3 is TGTGCTAGCAGCAATGGCGGGGGGGAGCAAGAGACCCAGCATTTT. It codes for CASSNGGGEQETQHF.

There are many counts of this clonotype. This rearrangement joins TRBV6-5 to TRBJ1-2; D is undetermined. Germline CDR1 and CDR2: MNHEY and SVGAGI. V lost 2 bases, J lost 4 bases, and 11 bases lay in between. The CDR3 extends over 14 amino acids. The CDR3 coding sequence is TGTGCCAGCAGTTACGACACACGGAGCTATGGCTACACCTTC. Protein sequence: CASSYDTRSYGYTF.

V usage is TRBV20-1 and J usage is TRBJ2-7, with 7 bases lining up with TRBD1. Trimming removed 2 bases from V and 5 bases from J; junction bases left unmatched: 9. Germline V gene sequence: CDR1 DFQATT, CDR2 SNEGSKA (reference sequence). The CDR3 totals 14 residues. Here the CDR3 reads CSARNPGGVHEQYF. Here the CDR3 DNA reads TGCAGTGCTAGAAACCCAGGGGGTGTCCACGAGCAGTACTTC.

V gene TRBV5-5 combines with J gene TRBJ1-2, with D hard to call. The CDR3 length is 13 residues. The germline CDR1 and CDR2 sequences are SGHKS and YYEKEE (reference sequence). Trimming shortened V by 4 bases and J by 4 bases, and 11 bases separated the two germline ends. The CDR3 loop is CASSPESAYGYTF. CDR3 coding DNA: TGTGCCAGCAGCCCCGAGAGTGCCTATGGCTACACCTTC. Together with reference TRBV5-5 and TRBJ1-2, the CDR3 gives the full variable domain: DAGVTQSPTHLIKTRGQQVTLRCSPISGHKSVSWYQQVLGQGPQFIFQYYEKEERGRGNFPDRFSARQFPNYSSELNVNALLLGDSALYLCASSPESAYGYTFGSGTRLTVV.

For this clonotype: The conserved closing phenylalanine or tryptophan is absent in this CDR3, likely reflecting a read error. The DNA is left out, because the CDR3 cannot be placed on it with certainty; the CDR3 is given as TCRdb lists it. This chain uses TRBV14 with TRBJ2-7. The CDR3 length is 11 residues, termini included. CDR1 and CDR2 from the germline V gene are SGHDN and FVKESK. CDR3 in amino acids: CASSSLYEQDY.

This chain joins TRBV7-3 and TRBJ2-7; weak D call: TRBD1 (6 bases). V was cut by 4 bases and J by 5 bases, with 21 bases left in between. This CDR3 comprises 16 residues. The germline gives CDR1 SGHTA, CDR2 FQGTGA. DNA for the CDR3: TGTGCCAGCAGCTCCCGGGATCAGGGGTCCACCCACGAGCAGTACTTC. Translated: CASSSRDQGSTHEQYF. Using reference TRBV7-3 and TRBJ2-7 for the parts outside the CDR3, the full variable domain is GAGVSQTPSNKVTEKGKYVELRCDPISGHTALYWYRQSLGQGPEFLIYFQGTGAADDSGLPNDRFFAVRPEGSVSTLKIQRTERGDSAVYLCASSSRDQGSTHEQYFGPGTRLTVT.

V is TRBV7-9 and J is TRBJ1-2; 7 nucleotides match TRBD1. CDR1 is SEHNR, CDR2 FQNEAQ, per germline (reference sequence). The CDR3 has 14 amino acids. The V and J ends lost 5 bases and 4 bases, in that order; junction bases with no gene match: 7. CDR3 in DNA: TGTGCCAGCAGCCCGACAGGGTTAGTCTATGGCTACACCTTC. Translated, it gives CASSPTGLVYGYTF.